The clone carrying this TCR beta chain turned up a few times. Its antigen remains unidentified. CDR3 length: 16 amino acids. Per the germline V gene, CDR1 is KGHSH and CDR2 is LQKENI. J lost 0 bases, V lost 1 base, and 3 bases had no gene match. Time point in this sample: patch test 3, about 24 weeks after DPC sensitization. Treatment of the sample: therapeutic diphenylcyclopropenone sensitization with weekly scalp DPC. The data were obtained in a study of human T cells and chemical hapten exposure. At the level of the study: Patients' scalps got diphenylcyclopropenone weekly throughout the approximately 24-week study. Largely, small differences in pooled library volume made per-sample TCR yields vary.

General study results and limits: Expanded TCRs created a significantly greater count of big CDR3 similarity clusters than controls did.

MiXCR, run by TCRdb on the RACE reads, gives a single entry per CDR3 protein. The sample has tens of thousands of distinct CDR3 sequences, approximately 9.9% seen once. The TCR sequence derives from a woman between 35 and 50 years old with alopecia areata. Some clones in this sample may be carry-over from other donors' samples. The chain combines TRBV18 with TRBJ1-3; the match to TRBD1 covers 7 bases. The source material was whole blood, sampled in connection with sensitization to the hapten diphenylcyclopropenone (DPC). CDR3 DNA: TGTGCCAGCTCACCACAGGGGGCCACCTCTGGAAACACCATATATTTT. It translates to CASSPQGATSGNTIYF. Combining the CDR3 with reference TRBV18 and TRBJ1-3 gives the whole variable domain NAGVMQNPRHLVRRRGQEARLRCSPMKGHSHVYWYRQLPEEGLKFMVYLQKENIIDESGMPKERFSAEFPKEGPSILRIQQVVRGDSAAYFCASSPQGATSGNTIYFGEGSWLTVV.